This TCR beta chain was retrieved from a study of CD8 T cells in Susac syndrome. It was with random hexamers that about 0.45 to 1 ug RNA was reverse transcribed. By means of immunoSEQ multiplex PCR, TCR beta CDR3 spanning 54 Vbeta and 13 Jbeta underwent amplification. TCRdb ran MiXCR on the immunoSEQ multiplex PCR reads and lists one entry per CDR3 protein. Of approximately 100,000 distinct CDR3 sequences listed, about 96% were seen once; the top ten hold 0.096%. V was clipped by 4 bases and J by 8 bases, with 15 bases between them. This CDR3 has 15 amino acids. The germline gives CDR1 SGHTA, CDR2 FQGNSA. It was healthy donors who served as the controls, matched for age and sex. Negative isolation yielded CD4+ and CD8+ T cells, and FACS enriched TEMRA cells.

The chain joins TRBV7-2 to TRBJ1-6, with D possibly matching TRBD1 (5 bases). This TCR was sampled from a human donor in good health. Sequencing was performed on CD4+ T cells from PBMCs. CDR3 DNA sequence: TGTGCCAGCAGCTCCTTTGGGGGGAACGATTCACCCCTCCACTTT. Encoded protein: CASSSFGGNDSPLHF.